Listed below are T cell receptor beta chains from one sample, sequenced in a study of shared T cell receptors in the human thymus. Clones were read by immunoSEQ multiplex PCR, and TCRdb kept only the in-frame ones, dropping some. Of hundreds of thousands of clones in the sample, 88% are singletons; the top ten hold 0.0085% to 0.012%. These data also formed part of another study, on human thymus T cells.

The sequencing input was thymocytes. These receptors came from a boy in the first two years of life with a congenital heart defect. Each CDR3 is given with its conserved first and last residue. The order of the fields is D gene, V gene, J gene, clone size, CDR3 DNA, CDR3 protein. D genes are given only for firm matches. Some rows have no size entry. The others give once, few or many, or a class for an expanded clone.

D gene: TRBD2; V gene: TRBV5-4; J gene: TRBJ2-5; clone size: .; CDR3 DNA: TGTGCCAGCAGCTTCAAATGGATTAGCGGGGTAGAAGAGACCCAGTACTTC; CDR3 protein: CASSFKWISGVEETQYF
D gene: .; V gene: TRBV10-1; J gene: TRBJ2-5; clone size: .; CDR3 DNA: TGCGCCAGCAGTGGGGAAAGGGGTGAGACCCAGTACTTC; CDR3 protein: CASSGERGETQYF
D gene: TRBD2; V gene: TRBV6-5; J gene: TRBJ2-2; clone size: few; CDR3 DNA: TGTGCCAGCAGTTACTCGACTAGCGGGACCGGGGAGCTGTTTTTT; CDR3 protein: CASSYSTSGTGELFF
D gene: TRBD2; V gene: TRBV4-1; J gene: TRBJ2-7; clone size: .; CDR3 DNA: TGCGCCAGCAGCCAAGACTCCGGGACTAGCGGGAGGTTCCCCTACGAGCAGTACTTC; CDR3 protein: CASSQDSGTSGRFPYEQYF
D gene: TRBD2; V gene: TRBV7-6; J gene: TRBJ2-3; clone size: .; CDR3 DNA: TGTGCCAGCAGCCTCTGGACTAGCGGGAGGGCGGGCGCAGATACGCAGTATTTT; CDR3 protein: CASSLWTSGRAGADTQYF
D gene: .; V gene: TRBV2; J gene: TRBJ2-7; clone size: .; CDR3 DNA: TGTGCCAGCAGTGAAGAGCAGGGTAAAGGCGAGCAGTACTTC; CDR3 protein: CASSEEQGKGEQYF
D gene: TRBD1; V gene: TRBV19; J gene: TRBJ1-2; clone size: few; CDR3 DNA: TGTGCCAGTAGTCCCGGACAGGGGTCAAACTATGGCTACACCTTC; CDR3 protein: CASSPGQGSNYGYTF
D gene: TRBD2; V gene: TRBV7-9; J gene: TRBJ2-1; clone size: few; CDR3 DNA: TGTGCCAGCAGCTTAGTATCCCCCAAGCGGGACCTACAGTACAATGAGCAGTTCTTC; CDR3 protein: CASSLVSPKRDLQYNEQFF
D gene: .; V gene: TRBV5-4; J gene: TRBJ2-4; clone size: .; CDR3 DNA: TGTGCCAGCAGCCTCCCAGAGGGCAAAAACATTCAGTACTTC; CDR3 protein: CASSLPEGKNIQYF
D gene: TRBD1; V gene: TRBV19; J gene: TRBJ1-5; clone size: few; CDR3 DNA: TGTGCCAGTAGTATGGGGACAGGGCTTAGCAATCAGCCCCAGCATTTT; CDR3 protein: CASSMGTGLSNQPQHF
D gene: .; V gene: TRBV2; J gene: TRBJ2-5; clone size: .; CDR3 DNA: TGTGCCAGCAGTGAAGTAAGGGCTAGCGATGAGACCCAGTACTTC; CDR3 protein: CASSEVRASDETQYF
D gene: TRBD1; V gene: TRBV27; J gene: TRBJ2-7; clone size: .; CDR3 DNA: TGTGCCAGCAGCTACCGGGACAGGGACGACGAGCAGTACTTC; CDR3 protein: CASSYRDRDDEQYF
D gene: TRBD2; V gene: TRBV18; J gene: TRBJ2-7; clone size: .; CDR3 DNA: TGTGCCAGCTCACCGGGATGGGCTAGCGGGAGGGCCCGATCCTACGAGCAGTACTTC; CDR3 protein: CASSPGWASGRARSYEQYF
D gene: TRBD1; V gene: TRBV7-3; J gene: TRBJ2-6; clone size: .; CDR3 DNA: TGTGCCAGCAGCTTACCGGGACAGCTACCTTCTGGGGCCAACGTCCTGACTTTC; CDR3 protein: CASSLPGQLPSGANVLTF
D gene: TRBD1; V gene: TRBV27; J gene: TRBJ2-2; clone size: .; CDR3 DNA: TGTGCCAGCAGTATACCACAGGGGACCGGGGAGCTGTTTTTT; CDR3 protein: CASSIPQGTGELFF
D gene: TRBD2; V gene: TRBV19; J gene: TRBJ2-7; clone size: .; CDR3 DNA: TGTGCCAGTAGTATAGCCAAGGGACTAGCGGTCGAGCAGTACTTC; CDR3 protein: CASSIAKGLAVEQYF
D gene: TRBD2; V gene: TRBV4-1; J gene: TRBJ2-1; clone size: .; CDR3 DNA: TGCGCCAGCAGCCAAGACCCGCTAGCGGGAGGTAGCAATGAGCAGTTCTTC; CDR3 protein: CASSQDPLAGGSNEQFF
D gene: .; V gene: TRBV25-1; J gene: TRBJ2-7; clone size: .; CDR3 DNA: TGTGCCAGCAGTGGAGCGACAGGCTACTACGAGCAGTACTTC; CDR3 protein: CASSGATGYYEQYF
D gene: TRBD1; V gene: TRBV29-1; J gene: TRBJ2-1; clone size: .; CDR3 DNA: TGCAGCGTCCGACAGGGCTTTCTGGATGAGCAGTTCTTC; CDR3 protein: CSVRQGFLDEQFF
D gene: .; V gene: TRBV9; J gene: TRBJ1-3; clone size: .; CDR3 DNA: TGTGCCAGCAGCGTAAGGCCGAGGGACACCATATATTTT; CDR3 protein: CASSVRPRDTIYF
D gene: .; V gene: TRBV19; J gene: TRBJ2-7; clone size: few; CDR3 DNA: TGTGCCAGTAGCGGGATTAACTCCTACGAGCAGTACTTC; CDR3 protein: CASSGINSYEQYF
D gene: .; V gene: TRBV7-9; J gene: TRBJ2-5; clone size: .; CDR3 DNA: TGTGCCAGCAGCTTAGCGAGAGTAGCACGCGAGACCCAGTACTTC; CDR3 protein: CASSLARVARETQYF